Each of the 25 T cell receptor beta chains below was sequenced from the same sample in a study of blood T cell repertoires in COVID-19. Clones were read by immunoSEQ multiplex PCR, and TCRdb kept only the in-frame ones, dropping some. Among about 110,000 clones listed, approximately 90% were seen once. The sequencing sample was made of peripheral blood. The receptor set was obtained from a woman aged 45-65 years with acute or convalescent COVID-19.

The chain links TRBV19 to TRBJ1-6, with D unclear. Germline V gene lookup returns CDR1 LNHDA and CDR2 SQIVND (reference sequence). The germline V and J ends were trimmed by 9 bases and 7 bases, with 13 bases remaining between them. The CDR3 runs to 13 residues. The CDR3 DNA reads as TGTGCCAGCACGGACCCGGGGAATTCACCCCTCCACTTT. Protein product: CASTDPGNSPLHF.

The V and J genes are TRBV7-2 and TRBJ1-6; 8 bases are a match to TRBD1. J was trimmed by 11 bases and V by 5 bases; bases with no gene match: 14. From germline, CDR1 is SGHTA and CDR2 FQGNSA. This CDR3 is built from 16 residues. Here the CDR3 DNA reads TGTGCCAGCAGCAATACCTTGACAGGGGCTGATCCACCCCTCCACTTT. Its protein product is CASSNTLTGADPPLHF.

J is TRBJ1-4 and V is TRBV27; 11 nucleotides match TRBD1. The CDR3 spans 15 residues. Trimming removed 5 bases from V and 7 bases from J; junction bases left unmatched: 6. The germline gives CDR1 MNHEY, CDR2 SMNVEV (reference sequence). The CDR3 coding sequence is TGTGCCAGCAGTAACCGCGGGACAGGGGGTGAAAAACTGTTTTTT. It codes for CASSNRGTGGEKLFF.

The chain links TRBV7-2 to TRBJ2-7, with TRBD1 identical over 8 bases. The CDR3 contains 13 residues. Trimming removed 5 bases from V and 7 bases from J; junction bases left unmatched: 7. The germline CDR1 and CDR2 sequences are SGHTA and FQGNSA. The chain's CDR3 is CASSIRTGREQYF. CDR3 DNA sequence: TGTGCCAGCAGCATACGGACAGGGCGGGAGCAGTACTTC.

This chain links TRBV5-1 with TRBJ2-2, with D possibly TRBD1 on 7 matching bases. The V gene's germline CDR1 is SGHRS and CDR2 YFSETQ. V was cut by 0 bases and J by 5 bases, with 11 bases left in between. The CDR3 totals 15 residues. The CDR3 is CASSLDRGGTGELFF. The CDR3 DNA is TGCGCCAGCAGCTTGGACAGGGGAGGAACCGGGGAGCTGTTTTTT.

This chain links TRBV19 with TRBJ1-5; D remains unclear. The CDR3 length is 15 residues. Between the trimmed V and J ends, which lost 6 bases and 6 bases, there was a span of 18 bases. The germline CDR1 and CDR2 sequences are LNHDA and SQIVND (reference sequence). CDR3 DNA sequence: TGTGCCAGTAGAAGGACTCCGGATAGGAGTCAGCCCCAGCATTTT. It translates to CASRRTPDRSQPQHF.

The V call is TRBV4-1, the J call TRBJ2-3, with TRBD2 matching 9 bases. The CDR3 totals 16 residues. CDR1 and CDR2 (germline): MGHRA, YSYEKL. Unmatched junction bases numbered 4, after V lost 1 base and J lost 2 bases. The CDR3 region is CASSQGLADFTDTQYF. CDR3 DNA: TGCGCCAGCAGCCAAGGACTAGCGGACTTCACAGATACGCAGTATTTT.

CDR3 coding DNA: TGTGCCAGCTCACCCCCCCACGGGGAGCTGTTTTTT. Protein sequence: CASSPPHGELFF. The rearrangement joins TRBV18 to TRBJ2-2, with D hard to call. CDR3 length: 12 residues. V was pared by 3 bases and J by 7 bases, with 6 bases between. Germline-derived CDR1 and CDR2 are KGHSH and LQKENI.

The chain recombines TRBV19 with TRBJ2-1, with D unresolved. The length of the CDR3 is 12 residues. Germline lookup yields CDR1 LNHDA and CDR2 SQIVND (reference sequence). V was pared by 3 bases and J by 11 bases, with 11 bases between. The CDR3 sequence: CASSIDSYKQFF. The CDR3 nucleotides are TGTGCCAGTAGTATCGACTCATACAAGCAGTTCTTC.

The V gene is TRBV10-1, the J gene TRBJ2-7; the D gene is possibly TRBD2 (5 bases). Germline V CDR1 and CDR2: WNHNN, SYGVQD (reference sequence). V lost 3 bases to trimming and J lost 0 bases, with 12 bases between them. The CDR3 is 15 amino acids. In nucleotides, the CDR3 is TGCGCCAGCAGTGATTACGGGAAAATCTCCTACGAGCAGTACTTC. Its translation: CASSDYGKISYEQYF.

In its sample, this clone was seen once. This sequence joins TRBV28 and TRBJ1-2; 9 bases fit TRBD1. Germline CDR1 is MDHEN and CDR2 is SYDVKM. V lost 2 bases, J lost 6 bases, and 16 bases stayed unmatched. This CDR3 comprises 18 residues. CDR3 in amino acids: CASSLNPTGQGRLNGYTF. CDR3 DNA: TGTGCCAGCAGTTTAAACCCGACGGGACAGGGAAGGTTAAATGGCTACACCTTC.

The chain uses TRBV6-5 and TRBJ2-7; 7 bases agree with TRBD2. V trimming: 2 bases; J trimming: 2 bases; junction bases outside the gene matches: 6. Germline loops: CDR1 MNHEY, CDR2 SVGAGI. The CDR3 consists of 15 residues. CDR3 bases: TGTGCCAGCAGTTACGGGGACGGGGGGACCTACGAGCAGTACTTC. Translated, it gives CASSYGDGGTYEQYF.

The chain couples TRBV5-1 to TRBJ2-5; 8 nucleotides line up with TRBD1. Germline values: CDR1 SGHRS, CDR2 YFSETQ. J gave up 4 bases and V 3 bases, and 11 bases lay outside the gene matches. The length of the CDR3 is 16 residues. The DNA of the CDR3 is TGCGCCAGCAGCTGGTTGACAGGGGAAGGTGGAGAGACCCAGTACTTC. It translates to CASSWLTGEGGETQYF. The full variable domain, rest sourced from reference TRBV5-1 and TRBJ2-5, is KAGVTQTPRYLIKTRGQQVTLSCSPISGHRSVSWYQQTPGQGLQFLFEYFSETQRNKGNFPGRFSGRQFSNSRSEMNVSTLELGDSALYLCASSWLTGEGGETQYFGPGTRLLVL.

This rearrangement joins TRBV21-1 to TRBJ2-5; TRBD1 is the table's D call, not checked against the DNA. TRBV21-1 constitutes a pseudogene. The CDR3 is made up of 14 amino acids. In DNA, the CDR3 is TGTGCCAGCAGAGACAGGGTGTACCAAGAGACCCAGTACTTC. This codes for CASRDRVYQETQYF.

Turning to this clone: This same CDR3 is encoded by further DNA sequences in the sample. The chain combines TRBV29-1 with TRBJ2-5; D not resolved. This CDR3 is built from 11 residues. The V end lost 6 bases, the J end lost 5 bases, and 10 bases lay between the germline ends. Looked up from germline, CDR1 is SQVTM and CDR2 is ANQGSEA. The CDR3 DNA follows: TGCAGCGTCGAGAGATTGGAGACCCAGTACTTC. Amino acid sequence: CSVERLETQYF.

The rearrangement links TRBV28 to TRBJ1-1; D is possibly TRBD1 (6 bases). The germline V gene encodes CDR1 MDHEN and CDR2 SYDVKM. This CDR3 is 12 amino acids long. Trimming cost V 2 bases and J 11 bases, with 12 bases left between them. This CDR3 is CASSLLDSRAFF. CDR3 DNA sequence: TGTGCCAGCAGTTTACTGGACAGTAGGGCTTTCTTT. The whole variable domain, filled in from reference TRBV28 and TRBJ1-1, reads DVKVTQSSRYLVKRTGEKVFLECVQDMDHENMFWYRQDPGLGLRLIYFSYDVKMKEKGDIPEGYSVSREKKERFSLILESASTNQTSMYLCASSLLDSRAFFGQGTRLTVV.

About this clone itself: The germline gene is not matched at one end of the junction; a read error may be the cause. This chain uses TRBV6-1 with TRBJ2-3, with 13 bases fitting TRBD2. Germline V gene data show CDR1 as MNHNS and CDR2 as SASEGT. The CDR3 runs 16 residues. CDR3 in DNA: TGTGCCAGCAGTCAAGCCACTAGCGGGGGGGCTGGGACGCAGTATTTT. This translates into CASSQATSGGAGTQYF.

CDR3 nucleotides: TGCGCCAGCGGACAGGGGGCAGGGGGCTACACCTTC. Its translation: CASGQGAGGYTF. This chain joins TRBV5-1 and TRBJ1-2, with 11 bases fitting TRBD1. The ends lost 7 bases at V and 8 bases at J; junction bases unmatched: 4. The CDR3 contains 12 residues. Per the germline V gene, CDR1 is SGHRS and CDR2 is YFSETQ.

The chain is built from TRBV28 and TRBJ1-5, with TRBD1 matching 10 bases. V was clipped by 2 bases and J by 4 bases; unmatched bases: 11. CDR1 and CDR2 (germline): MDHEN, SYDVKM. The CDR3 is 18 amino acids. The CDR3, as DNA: TGTGCCAGCAGTTTAGAGCCCCCGGGACAGGGGAAAAATCAGCCCCAGCATTTT. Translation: CASSLEPPGQGKNQPQHF.

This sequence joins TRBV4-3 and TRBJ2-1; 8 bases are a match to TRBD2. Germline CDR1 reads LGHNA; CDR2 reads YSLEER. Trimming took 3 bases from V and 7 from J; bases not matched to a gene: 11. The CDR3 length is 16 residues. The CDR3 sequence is CASSHSITGGGNEQFF. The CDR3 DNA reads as TGCGCCAGCAGCCACAGCATCACGGGAGGGGGGAATGAGCAGTTCTTC.

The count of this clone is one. Written as DNA, the CDR3 is TGTGCCAGCAGTTTTCAGACTGCGGGGGGACCCCTCCACTTT. Translated: CASSFQTAGGPLHF. This chain connects TRBV27 to TRBJ1-6; D perhaps matches TRBD1 (5 bases). Looked up from germline, CDR1 is MNHEY and CDR2 is SMNVEV (reference sequence). Trimming left V 3 bases short and J 12 bases short, with 15 bases between. This CDR3 has 14 amino acids.

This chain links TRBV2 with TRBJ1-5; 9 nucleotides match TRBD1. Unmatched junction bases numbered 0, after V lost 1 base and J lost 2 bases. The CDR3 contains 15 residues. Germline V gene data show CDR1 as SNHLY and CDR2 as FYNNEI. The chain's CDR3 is CASSEGQGGNQPQHF. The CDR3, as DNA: TGTGCCAGCAGTGAAGGACAGGGGGGCAATCAGCCCCAGCATTTT.

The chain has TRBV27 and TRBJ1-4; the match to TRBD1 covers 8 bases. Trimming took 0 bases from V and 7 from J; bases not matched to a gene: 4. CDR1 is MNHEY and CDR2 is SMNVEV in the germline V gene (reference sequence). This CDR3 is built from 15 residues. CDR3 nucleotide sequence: TGTGCCAGCAGTTTATCGGGCGGGACAGGTGAAAAACTGTTTTTT. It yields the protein CASSLSGGTGEKLFF.

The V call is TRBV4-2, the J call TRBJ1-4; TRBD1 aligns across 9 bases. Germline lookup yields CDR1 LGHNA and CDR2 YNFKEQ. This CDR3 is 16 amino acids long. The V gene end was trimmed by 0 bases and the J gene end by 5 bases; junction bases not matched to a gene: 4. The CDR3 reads CASSQDPGQGNEKLFF. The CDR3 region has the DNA TGTGCCAGCAGCCAAGACCCGGGACAGGGCAATGAAAAACTGTTTTTT.

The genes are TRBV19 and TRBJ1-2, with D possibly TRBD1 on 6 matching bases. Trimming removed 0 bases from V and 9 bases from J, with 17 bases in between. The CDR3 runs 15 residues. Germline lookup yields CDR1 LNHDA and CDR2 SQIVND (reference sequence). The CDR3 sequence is CASSIDLGQGMSYTF. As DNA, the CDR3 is TGTGCCAGTAGTATAGATCTAGGCCAGGGGATGAGCTACACCTTC.